These T cell receptor beta chains were read from a single sample in a study of blood T cell repertoires in COVID-19. This table comes from immunoSEQ multiplex PCR, and its TCRdb copy is limited to in-frame clones, with some not included. Altogether 140,000 or so clones are present, about 87% being singletons, with the ten largest covering less than 0.95%. Sequencing was done on a sample of peripheral blood. The receptors stem from a woman aged 45-59 years with acute or convalescent COVID-19. The CDR3 runs from the conserved cysteine through the conserved F or W. Each record gives: J gene, V gene, D gene, clone size, CDR3 DNA, CDR3 protein. A D gene is named only where the DNA matches it firmly. Not every row has a clone size; where given, it reads once, few, many or a size class.

j_gene: TRBJ2-1
v_gene: TRBV19
d_gene: TRBD2
abundance: .
CDR3nt: TGTGCCAGTAGTATCGAAACTAGCGGGTATTCCTACAATGAGCAGTTCTTC
CDR3aa: CASSIETSGYSYNEQFF

j_gene: TRBJ2-3
v_gene: TRBV29-1
d_gene: TRBD2
abundance: .
CDR3nt: TGCAGCGCACCCTCTAGCGGGACTAGCACAGATACGCAGTATTTT
CDR3aa: CSAPSSGTSTDTQYF

j_gene: TRBJ2-7
v_gene: TRBV12-5
d_gene: TRBD1
abundance: .
CDR3nt: TGTGCTAGTGGACTACAGGGGGTCTACGAGCAGTACTTC
CDR3aa: CASGLQGVYEQYF

j_gene: TRBJ2-3
v_gene: TRBV3-1/TRBV3-2
d_gene: .
abundance: .
CDR3nt: TGTGCCAGCAGCCAAGTTCAGGGGAGCACAGATACGCAGTATTTT
CDR3aa: CASSQVQGSTDTQYF

j_gene: TRBJ2-7
v_gene: TRBV6-5
d_gene: .
abundance: .
CDR3nt: TGTGCCAGCAGTTACTCGGCTAGGGGCGAGCAGTACTTC
CDR3aa: CASSYSARGEQYF

j_gene: TRBJ1-5
v_gene: TRBV2
d_gene: TRBD1
abundance: few
CDR3nt: TGTGCCAGCACCGACCTACAGGGGTTCGAGAATCAGCCCCAGCATTTT
CDR3aa: CASTDLQGFENQPQHF

j_gene: TRBJ1-2
v_gene: TRBV7-8
d_gene: .
abundance: .
CDR3nt: TGTGCCAGCAGCTTTCGGGGGAGAGGTGGCTACACCTTC
CDR3aa: CASSFRGRGGYTF

j_gene: TRBJ2-7
v_gene: TRBV5-1
d_gene: .
abundance: .
CDR3nt: TGCGCCAGCAGCACGGACAACTCCTACGAGCAGTACTTC
CDR3aa: CASSTDNSYEQYF

j_gene: TRBJ2-1
v_gene: TRBV24-1
d_gene: TRBD2
abundance: .
CDR3nt: TGTGCCACCAGTGATTTCCCCTTTACTAGCGGAGCCTACAATGAGCAGTTCTTC
CDR3aa: CATSDFPFTSGAYNEQFF

j_gene: TRBJ2-7
v_gene: TRBV6-5
d_gene: .
abundance: .
CDR3nt: TGTGCCAGCAGTTACTCAAGCGTTTCTCTCACCTACGAGCAGTACTTC
CDR3aa: CASSYSSVSLTYEQYF

j_gene: TRBJ2-1
v_gene: TRBV7-3
d_gene: TRBD1
abundance: .
CDR3nt: TGTGCCAGCAGCTCTGTAATAGGGGGCGAGGCTTTCTACAATGAGCAGTTCTTC
CDR3aa: CASSSVIGGEAFYNEQFF

j_gene: TRBJ2-6
v_gene: TRBV4-1
d_gene: TRBD2
abundance: .
CDR3nt: TGCGCCAGCAGCCTCAAGAGTCTAGCGGGAGTTCACTCTGGGGCCAACGTCCTGACTTTC
CDR3aa: CASSLKSLAGVHSGANVLTF

j_gene: TRBJ2-1
v_gene: TRBV21-1
d_gene: .
abundance: .
CDR3nt: TGTGCCAGCAGCAAAGTCGGCGGGACGGGGTGTAATGAGCAGTTCTTC
CDR3aa: CASSKVGGTGCNEQFF

j_gene: TRBJ2-3
v_gene: TRBV21-1
d_gene: .
abundance: .
CDR3nt: TGTGCCAGCTCCTGGCGGGGGGCAGATACGCAGTATTTT
CDR3aa: CASSWRGADTQYF

j_gene: TRBJ1-2
v_gene: TRBV4-2
d_gene: TRBD1
abundance: .
CDR3nt: TGTGCCAGCAGCCAGGGTTACAGGGGAACGACCTATGGCTACACCTTC
CDR3aa: CASSQGYRGTTYGYTF

j_gene: TRBJ1-3
v_gene: TRBV21-1
d_gene: .
abundance: .
CDR3nt: TGTGCCAGCAGCAGGGGACAGGGGTCTGGAAACACCATATATTTT
CDR3aa: CASSRGQGSGNTIYF

j_gene: TRBJ1-1
v_gene: TRBV19
d_gene: .
abundance: .
CDR3nt: TGTGCCAGTAGTTGGGGGGACACTGAAGCTTTCTTT
CDR3aa: CASSWGDTEAFF

j_gene: TRBJ2-2
v_gene: TRBV5-1
d_gene: .
abundance: .
CDR3nt: TGCGCCAGCAGCTTGGAGGCAGGGGATGACGGGGAGCTGTTTTTT
CDR3aa: CASSLEAGDDGELFF

j_gene: TRBJ1-5
v_gene: TRBV6-6
d_gene: TRBD1
abundance: .
CDR3nt: TGTGCCAGCAGTCGCCCTGTCGGACAGGGGGCCGTTCAGCCCCAGCATTTT
CDR3aa: CASSRPVGQGAVQPQHF

j_gene: TRBJ1-1
v_gene: TRBV25-1
d_gene: TRBD1
abundance: .
CDR3nt: TGTGCCAGCAGCTGGGGGAAAGGACAGGTTACTGAAGCTTTCTTT
CDR3aa: CASSWGKGQVTEAFF

j_gene: TRBJ2-7
v_gene: TRBV19
d_gene: .
abundance: .
CDR3nt: TGTGCCAGTAGTATAACGGGACACGAGATGTACGAGCAGTACTTC
CDR3aa: CASSITGHEMYEQYF

j_gene: TRBJ1-1
v_gene: TRBV5-4
d_gene: .
abundance: .
CDR3nt: TGTGCCAGCAGCTCGGACATTAACACTGAAGCTTTCTTT
CDR3aa: CASSSDINTEAFF

j_gene: TRBJ1-1
v_gene: TRBV11-3
d_gene: TRBD1
abundance: .
CDR3nt: TGTGCCAGCAGCGCCCGACAGGGGAGCACTGAAGCTTTCTTT
CDR3aa: CASSARQGSTEAFF

j_gene: TRBJ2-7
v_gene: TRBV2
d_gene: TRBD1
abundance: .
CDR3nt: TGTGCCAGCAGTGAAACACGGGGGACAGGGGGCGGCGAGCAGTACTTC
CDR3aa: CASSETRGTGGGEQYF

j_gene: TRBJ2-7
v_gene: TRBV5-6
d_gene: TRBD1
abundance: .
CDR3nt: TGTGCCAGCAGCTTCCTGCGACAGGGTTCCTACGAGCAGTACTTC
CDR3aa: CASSFLRQGSYEQYF

j_gene: TRBJ1-2
v_gene: TRBV2
d_gene: TRBD1
abundance: few
CDR3nt: TGTGCCAGCATCAACGACAGGGGAAACTATGGCTACACCTTC
CDR3aa: CASINDRGNYGYTF

j_gene: TRBJ2-7
v_gene: TRBV10-3
d_gene: .
abundance: few
CDR3nt: TGTGCCATCAGTAACCCAGGAGCAGGGGATTACGAGCAGTACTTC
CDR3aa: CAISNPGAGDYEQYF

j_gene: TRBJ1-2
v_gene: TRBV7-9
d_gene: .
abundance: .
CDR3nt: TGTGCCAGCAGCTTAGACGGGGGTTGGTATGGCTACACCTTC
CDR3aa: CASSLDGGWYGYTF

j_gene: TRBJ2-7
v_gene: TRBV25-1
d_gene: TRBD2
abundance: .
CDR3nt: TGTGCCAGCAGTGACCCCCGGGAGGATCAATACGAGCAGTACTTC
CDR3aa: CASSDPREDQYEQYF

j_gene: TRBJ2-7
v_gene: TRBV14
d_gene: .
abundance: .
CDR3nt: TGTGCCAGCAGCCAATCCTCCGGGGCCTACGAGCAGTACTTC
CDR3aa: CASSQSSGAYEQYF

j_gene: TRBJ1-5
v_gene: TRBV6-5
d_gene: TRBD1
abundance: few
CDR3nt: TGTGCCAGCAGGACTACAGGGGTGAATCAGCCCCAGCATTTT
CDR3aa: CASRTTGVNQPQHF

j_gene: TRBJ1-1
v_gene: TRBV6-5
d_gene: TRBD1
abundance: .
CDR3nt: TGTGCCAGCAGCCGCCGGGGACAGGCCACTGAAGCTTTCTTT
CDR3aa: CASSRRGQATEAFF

j_gene: TRBJ1-4
v_gene: TRBV4-1
d_gene: TRBD1
abundance: .
CDR3nt: TGCGCCAGCAGCCTCATCTCAGGGGGCCATGAAAAACTGTTTTTT
CDR3aa: CASSLISGGHEKLFF

j_gene: TRBJ1-4
v_gene: TRBV29-1
d_gene: TRBD1
abundance: .
CDR3nt: TGCAGCGTCCGGACAGGGGGAAATGAAAAACTGTTTTTT
CDR3aa: CSVRTGGNEKLFF

j_gene: TRBJ1-2
v_gene: TRBV3-1/TRBV3-2
d_gene: .
abundance: .
CDR3nt: TGTGCCAGCAGCCAAGAGGCCCCGTACAACTATGGCTACACCTTC
CDR3aa: CASSQEAPYNYGYTF

j_gene: TRBJ1-1
v_gene: TRBV2
d_gene: TRBD1
abundance: .
CDR3nt: TGTGCCAGCAGTCACAGGGGGAGGAACACTGAAGCTTTCTTT
CDR3aa: CASSHRGRNTEAFF

j_gene: TRBJ2-6
v_gene: TRBV29-1
d_gene: .
abundance: .
CDR3nt: TGCAGCGTAGGAGGGTCCCCAACCACTTCTGGGGCCAACGTCCTGACTTTC
CDR3aa: CSVGGSPTTSGANVLTF

j_gene: TRBJ1-5
v_gene: TRBV6-6
d_gene: .
abundance: few
CDR3nt: TGTGCCAGCAGTTACGGCAGGGGCAATCAGCCCCAGCATTTT
CDR3aa: CASSYGRGNQPQHF

j_gene: TRBJ2-6
v_gene: TRBV12-5
d_gene: TRBD2
abundance: .
CDR3nt: TGTGCTAGTGGTCCCCAGGGACTAGCGGGCCTCTCTGGGGCCAACGTCCTGACTTTC
CDR3aa: CASGPQGLAGLSGANVLTF

j_gene: TRBJ2-5
v_gene: TRBV10-2
d_gene: TRBD2
abundance: .
CDR3nt: TGCGCCAGCAGGGGACTAGCGGGGCCTCCGCAAGAGACCCAGTACTTC
CDR3aa: CASRGLAGPPQETQYF

j_gene: TRBJ2-3
v_gene: TRBV11-3
d_gene: TRBD2
abundance: once
CDR3nt: TGTGCCAGCAGCTCACGGACTAGCGGGGGTTCAGATACGCAGTATTTT
CDR3aa: CASSSRTSGGSDTQYF

j_gene: TRBJ2-7
v_gene: TRBV23-1
d_gene: TRBD1
abundance: .
CDR3nt: TGCGCCAGCAGCTCCGACAGGGTTGTTGTCGAGCAGTACTTC
CDR3aa: CASSSDRVVVEQYF

j_gene: TRBJ2-2
v_gene: TRBV7-9
d_gene: .
abundance: .
CDR3nt: TGTGCCAGCAGTCCTACAGGGAATACCGGGGAGCTGTTTTTT
CDR3aa: CASSPTGNTGELFF

j_gene: TRBJ2-1
v_gene: TRBV30
d_gene: TRBD2
abundance: .
CDR3nt: TGTGCCTGCTCCGTAGCGGGAGGGTCCAATGAGCAGTTCTTC
CDR3aa: CACSVAGGSNEQFF

j_gene: TRBJ1-2
v_gene: TRBV5-4
d_gene: .
abundance: .
CDR3nt: TGTGCCAGCAGCTTGGATTTTGGCTCCGCTAACTATGGCTACACCTTC
CDR3aa: CASSLDFGSANYGYTF

j_gene: TRBJ2-5
v_gene: TRBV18
d_gene: TRBD1
abundance: .
CDR3nt: TGTGCCAGCTCATCACCGACAGGGACCCCACAAGAGACCCAGTACTTC
CDR3aa: CASSSPTGTPQETQYF

j_gene: TRBJ2-4
v_gene: TRBV4-2
d_gene: .
abundance: .
CDR3nt: TGTGCCAGCAGCCAAGACGGGGGAATTCTCGTTCGGTACTTC
CDR3aa: CASSQDGGILVRYF

j_gene: TRBJ1-6
v_gene: TRBV19
d_gene: .
abundance: .
CDR3nt: TGTGCCAGTAGTATTGATAGGAGCTCCTATAATTCACCCCTCCACTTT
CDR3aa: CASSIDRSSYNSPLHF

j_gene: TRBJ1-5
v_gene: TRBV6-5
d_gene: TRBD1
abundance: .
CDR3nt: TGTGCCAGCAGAGAGACAGGGAACAATCAGCCCCAGCATTTT
CDR3aa: CASRETGNNQPQHF

j_gene: TRBJ1-1
v_gene: TRBV19
d_gene: .
abundance: once
CDR3nt: TGTGCCAGTACCACCCAGGAAGGGGGTAATAATGAAGCTTTCTTT
CDR3aa: CASTTQEGGNNEAFF

j_gene: TRBJ1-5
v_gene: TRBV19
d_gene: .
abundance: .
CDR3nt: TGTGCCAGTAGTGAACGGACAGCTAGCAATCAGCCCCAGCATTTT
CDR3aa: CASSERTASNQPQHF

j_gene: TRBJ2-3
v_gene: TRBV10-1
d_gene: TRBD2
abundance: .
CDR3nt: TGCGCCAGCAGTAAGGGAGGGACAGATACGCAGTATTTT
CDR3aa: CASSKGGTDTQYF

j_gene: TRBJ2-7
v_gene: TRBV27
d_gene: .
abundance: .
CDR3nt: TGTGCCAGCAGTTTATCGGGCAACTACGAGCAGTACTTC
CDR3aa: CASSLSGNYEQYF

j_gene: TRBJ2-7
v_gene: TRBV7-2
d_gene: .
abundance: .
CDR3nt: TGTGCCAGCAGCTTAGGGGGCAGGAGCTCCTACGAGCAGTACTTC
CDR3aa: CASSLGGRSSYEQYF

j_gene: TRBJ2-7
v_gene: TRBV2
d_gene: TRBD1
abundance: once
CDR3nt: TGTGCCAGTTCCGGGACAGGGGTCCACGAGCAGTACTTC
CDR3aa: CASSGTGVHEQYF

j_gene: TRBJ1-4
v_gene: TRBV11-2
d_gene: TRBD1
abundance: .
CDR3nt: TGTGCCAGCAGGCGCGGGACAGGGGCTGAAAAACTGTTTTTT
CDR3aa: CASRRGTGAEKLFF